This T cell receptor beta chain was recorded in a study of HIV-infected patients and healthy controls. Points from the study as a whole: MAIT alpha-chain CDR3s were frequent in healthy controls, depleted in HIV+.

All unsorted peripheral T cells were captured because whole blood was used without fractionation. About 480 ng RNA was reverse transcribed with alpha and beta constant-region primers. Using multiplexing indices, alpha and beta chain libraries were generated apart by chain-specific third strand synthesis. A single primer pair per chain amplified all rearrangements, with per-molecule barcodes. A 12-nucleotide barcode per molecule came from two concatenated random hexamers added pre-amplification. The library got P5 and P7 elements plus a second index, then a roughly 23-cycle PCR. Using its own MiXCR run on the 5' RACE reads, TCRdb lists one record per CDR3 protein. The table has thousands of distinct CDR3 sequences, around 8.3% seen once. Ten or more counts support this clonotype. Antigen unknown. One end of the junction does not line up with germline, which may come from a read error. Germline assignment: CDR1 GTSNPN and CDR2 SVGIG (reference sequence). CDR3 length equals 11 residues.

This receptor was taken from an adult with HIV infection. The rearrangement uses TRBV30 and TRBJ1-4; D gene uncertain. Sequencing used blood, obtained before antiretroviral therapy. The CDR3 DNA follows: TGTGCCCGGAGAAGCGCGGAAAAACTGTTTTTT. Protein: CARRSAEKLFF.